Listed here are 2 T cell receptor beta chains from one sample, sequenced in a study of T cell changes during pregnancy in multiple sclerosis. The method was immunoSEQ multiplex PCR; TCRdb's version includes in-frame clones alone and lacks a portion of them. Among tens of thousands of clones listed, 88% were seen once. The specimen was peripheral blood, collected in the first trimester of pregnancy. These receptors originate from a female donor with multiple sclerosis, enrolled in a pregnancy study.

The gene calls are TRBV28 and TRBJ2-7, with D maybe TRBD1 (6 bases). This CDR3 has 14 residues. V was trimmed by 6 bases and J by 0 bases, leaving 12 bases between them. The germline CDR1 and CDR2 sequences are MDHEN and SYDVKM. CDR3 nucleotide sequence: TGTGCCAGCAGCCAACGGACAGTCTCCTACGAGCAGTACTTC. This encodes CASSQRTVSYEQYF.

The rearrangement links TRBV9 to TRBJ2-3; TRBD2 agrees at 14 bases. Germline CDR1 and CDR2: SGDLS and YYNGEE. CDR3 length: 19 amino acids. J gave up 1 base and V 3 bases, and 10 bases lay outside the gene matches. As DNA, the CDR3 is TGTGCCAGCAGCGATATGACTAGCGGGAGGGCCGACGGCACAGATACGCAGTATTTT. It translates to CASSDMTSGRADGTDTQYF.